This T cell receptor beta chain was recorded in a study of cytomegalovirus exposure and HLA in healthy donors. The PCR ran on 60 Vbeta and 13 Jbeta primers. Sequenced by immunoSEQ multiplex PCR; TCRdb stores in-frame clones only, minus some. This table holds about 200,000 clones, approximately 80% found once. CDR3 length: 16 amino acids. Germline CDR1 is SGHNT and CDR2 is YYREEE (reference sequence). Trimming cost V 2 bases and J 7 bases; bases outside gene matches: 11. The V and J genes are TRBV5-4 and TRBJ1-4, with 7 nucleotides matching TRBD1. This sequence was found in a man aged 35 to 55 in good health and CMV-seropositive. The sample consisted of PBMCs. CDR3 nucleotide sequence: TGTGCCAGCAGCTTAAAGGGACAGACCGTTGGTGAAAAACTGTTTTTT. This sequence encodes CASSLKGQTVGEKLFF.